The T cell receptor beta chain under discussion was sequenced for a study of response to subunit inactivated influenza vaccine. General study findings and limits: Each seasonal flu vaccination may recruit only limited new T cells, authors suggested.

This clonotype was detected ten times or more. Its antigen is unidentified. TCRdb used MiXCR to reprocess the RT-PCR reads, holding one entry per CDR3 protein. The table shows around 580,000 distinct CDR3 sequences, with approximately 12% occurring only once. The CDR3 is made up of 11 amino acids. The germline gives CDR1 SNHLY, CDR2 FYNNEI. The germline V and J ends were trimmed by 7 bases and 4 bases, with 7 bases remaining between them. Here the sequenced sample was PBMCs from blood, taken on the day of vaccination. The sequence derives from a man in his forties or fifties who received an inactivated influenza vaccine. The chain is built from TRBV2 and TRBJ1-2; D uncertain. The CDR3 DNA is TGTGCCAGCACAGAGAGCTATGGCTACACCTTC. As protein: CASTESYGYTF.